Below are 13 T cell receptor beta chains sequenced from a single sample in a study of shared clonotypes between healthy human individuals. Sequenced by immunoSEQ multiplex PCR; TCRdb stores in-frame clones only, minus some. The profile shows under 700,000 clones, about 95% of them singletons. Naive CD8 cells were CD45RO-negative, positively selected for CCR7, excluding terminally differentiated effector memory CD45RA+ cells. Sample: naive CD8+ T cells sorted from blood. These receptor sequences come from a woman in her 30s in good health.

The V and J genes are TRBV19 and TRBJ2-7; D call uncertain. Between the trimmed V and J ends, which lost 3 bases and 4 bases, there was a span of 10 bases. The CDR3 runs 13 residues. The V gene's germline CDR1 is LNHDA and CDR2 SQIVND (reference sequence). For the CDR3, the DNA is TGTGCCAGTAGTATTAGCCCCGCGTACGAGCAGTACTTC. This sequence encodes CASSISPAYEQYF.

The chain joins TRBV28 to TRBJ1-5, with D hard to call. Germline loops: CDR1 MDHEN, CDR2 SYDVKM. The germline V and J ends were trimmed by 2 bases and 4 bases, with 6 bases remaining between them. This CDR3 has 13 residues. The DNA of the CDR3 is TGTGCCAGCAGTTTACCCAATAATCAGCCCCAGCATTTT. Encoded protein: CASSLPNNQPQHF.

The rearrangement joins TRBV5-1 to TRBJ2-7; TRBD1 agrees at 8 bases. V was clipped by 3 bases and J by 1 base; unmatched bases: 12. The germline CDR1 and CDR2 sequences are SGHRS and YFSETQ. The CDR3 consists of 17 residues. CDR3 DNA: TGCGCCAGCAGCTCCCGGGACAGGCAAAGTTTTTCCTACGAGCAGTACTTC. Translating it yields CASSSRDRQSFSYEQYF.

The chain carries TRBV15 and TRBJ1-5; no firm D call. Deletions cut 2 bases from V and 2 bases from J, with 13 bases between. The CDR3 consists of 16 residues. Germline V lookup: CDR1 LNHNV, CDR2 YYDKDF (reference sequence). The CDR3 nucleotides are TGTGCCACCAGCAGACTGGTTCCGGATGGCAATCAGCCCCAGCATTTT. Its translation is CATSRLVPDGNQPQHF.

The chain links TRBV6-4 to TRBJ2-1; D call uncertain. Trimming shortened V by 2 bases and J by 11 bases, and 4 bases separated the two germline ends. Germline assignment: CDR1 MRHNA and CDR2 SNTAGT. The CDR3 totals 10 residues. CDR3 DNA: TGTGCCAGCAGTGACCCCCAGCAGTTCTTC. Translation gives CASSDPQQFF.

V gene TRBV2 combines with J gene TRBJ2-1, with D unclear. V gave up 1 base and J gave up 5 bases, with 9 bases separating them. Germline CDR1 and CDR2: SNHLY and FYNNEI. The CDR3 contains 14 residues. The CDR3 sequence: CASSEGSPNNEQFF. The CDR3, as DNA: TGTGCCAGCAGTGAAGGGAGTCCCAACAATGAGCAGTTCTTC.

This clone was counted once. This sequence joins TRBV28 and TRBJ1-4, with TRBD1 identical over 9 bases. The CDR3 runs to 15 residues. V lost 6 bases to trimming and J lost 8 bases; unmatched junction nucleotides: 10. The germline V gene has CDR1 MDHEN and CDR2 SYDVKM. CDR3 nucleotide sequence: TGTGCCAGCAGCAGGCCTCGGACAGGGGAAGAAAAACTGTTTTTT. This codes for CASSRPRTGEEKLFF.

This sequence joins TRBV9 and TRBJ1-2; TRBD1 might be the D (5 bases). Looked up from germline, CDR1 is SGDLS and CDR2 is YYNGEE. There are 14 residues in the CDR3. V gave up 3 bases and J gave up 0 bases, with 9 bases separating them. CDR3 coding DNA: TGTGCCAGCAGCGGTCGACAGACTAACTATGGCTACACCTTC. It yields the protein CASSGRQTNYGYTF. Filled out from reference TRBV9 and TRBJ1-2, the complete variable domain reads DSGVTQTPKHLITATGQRVTLRCSPRSGDLSVYWYQQSLDQGLQFLIQYYNGEERAKGNILERFSAQQFPDLHSELNLSSLELGDSALYFCASSGRQTNYGYTFGSGTRLTVV.

This clone was found once. The chain is built from TRBV19 and TRBJ2-2; no firm D call. V dropped 10 bases and J dropped 1 base, with 13 bases sitting between them. Per the germline V gene, CDR1 is LNHDA and CDR2 is SQIVND (reference sequence). This CDR3 is 14 amino acids long. The DNA of the CDR3 is TGTGCCACCCAGACGGCCCGGAACACCGGGGAGCTGTTTTTT. It is translated as CATQTARNTGELFF.

The genes are TRBV6-1 and TRBJ2-3; unclear D gene. In germline, CDR1 is MNHNS, CDR2 SASEGT. This CDR3 has 17 amino acids. The V end was cut by 2 bases, the J end by 6 bases, with 21 bases between. The CDR3 region has the DNA TGTGCCAGCAGTGAACCGGCCGCAAAGCCATTCATGGATACGCAGTATTTT. Protein product: CASSEPAAKPFMDTQYF.

The chain joins TRBV27 to TRBJ1-2; D remains unclear. Trimming took off 4 bases at V and 5 bases at J, with 11 bases between the two ends. The CDR3 runs to 13 residues. Germline assignment: CDR1 MNHEY and CDR2 SMNVEV (reference sequence). The CDR3 spells CASSYTGHYGYTF. In DNA form, the CDR3 reads TGTGCCAGCAGTTACACCGGCCATTATGGCTACACCTTC.

For this clone: In the same sample, other DNA sequences code for this CDR3. The CDR3 DNA is TGTGCCAGCAGCGTAGTGGAAACTGAAGCTTTCTTT. This sequence encodes CASSVVETEAFF. The rearrangement joins TRBV9 to TRBJ1-1; D is undetermined. The CDR3 loop spans 12 amino acids. Per the germline V gene, CDR1 is SGDLS and CDR2 is YYNGEE. Trimming removed 0 bases from V and 5 bases from J, with 5 bases in between.

This chain uses TRBV5-1 with TRBJ2-5; D is ambiguous. The J call may be mistaken, given a closer DNA end match to TRBJ2-7. From germline, CDR1 is SGHRS and CDR2 YFSETQ. The CDR3 is made up of 13 amino acids. The DNA of the CDR3 is TGCGCCAGCAGTTCAACTTCCTCCTACGAGCAGTACTTC. Protein: CASSSTSSYEQYF.